One and the same sample provided the 21 T cell receptor beta chains below, sequenced in a study of PD-1 blockade in classical Hodgkin lymphoma. Generated by immunoSEQ multiplex PCR, the TCRdb table keeps only in-frame clones and is missing some. The sample shows approximately 22,000 clones, 70% to 75% of them seen only once. Time point in this sample: cycle 4 day 1 (C4D1), after less than 7 weeks of nivolumab. All the patients suffered relapse after autologous stem cell transplantation, and brentuximab vedotin exposure differed. Sequenced here: peripheral blood mononuclear cells (PBMCs), sampled before the fourth cycle of nivolumab. The receptor set was obtained from a human donor with classical Hodgkin lymphoma.

Of note for this clone: The sample contains more than one DNA sequence encoding this CDR3. The chain carries TRBV5-5 and TRBJ2-2; D unclear. CDR1 and CDR2 (germline): SGHKS, YYEKEE (reference sequence). V was trimmed by 0 bases and J by 3 bases, leaving 9 bases between them. The CDR3 consists of 15 residues. The CDR3 DNA reads TGTGCCAGCAGCTTGGCGGGTGGGGACACCGGGGAGCTGTTTTTT. Amino acid sequence: CASSLAGGDTGELFF.

This clone showed up just a few times. The V gene is TRBV15, the J gene TRBJ1-1, with D possibly matching TRBD1 (6 bases). Per the germline V gene, CDR1 is LNHNV and CDR2 is YYDKDF (reference sequence). The CDR3 is 13 amino acids. The V end lost 8 bases, the J end lost 0 bases, and 10 bases lay between the germline ends. CDR3 sequence (DNA): TGTGCCACCGCAGGGGCCTTGAACACTGAAGCTTTCTTT. Translation gives CATAGALNTEAFF.

The CDR3 DNA sequence: TGTGCCAGCTCACCACAGAGGGAGGGAAACACCATATATTTT. Translation gives CASSPQREGNTIYF. The genes are TRBV18 and TRBJ1-3; D remains unclear. V lost 1 base and J lost 4, with 8 bases in between. Germline CDR1 reads KGHSH; CDR2 reads LQKENI. This CDR3 is 14 amino acids long.

J is TRBJ1-2 and V is TRBV5-4, with D possibly matching TRBD1 (5 bases). In germline, CDR1 is SGHNT, CDR2 YYREEE (reference sequence). V lost 3 bases and J lost 4, with 10 bases in between. The CDR3 has 13 residues. The CDR3 spells CASSSGHSYGYTF. DNA for the CDR3: TGTGCCAGCAGCTCAGGACATTCCTATGGCTACACCTTC.

The chain has TRBV6-5 and TRBJ2-7; a possible D gene is TRBD2 (5 bases). Germline lookup yields CDR1 MNHEY and CDR2 SVGAGI. The CDR3 has 13 residues. The V and J ends lost 6 bases and 3 bases respectively, with 12 bases between them. The CDR3 protein is CASSQAGIYEQYF. The CDR3 DNA reads as TGTGCCAGCAGCCAGGCGGGTATCTACGAGCAGTACTTC.

The CDR3 coding sequence is TGCGCCAGCAGTTTCGGGGCGGGAGGGCCCACCGGGGAGCTGTTTTTT. Amino acids: CASSFGAGGPTGELFF. This chain connects TRBV5-1 to TRBJ2-2; 9 bases match TRBD2. The CDR3 has 16 residues. Germline V gene sequence: CDR1 SGHRS, CDR2 YFSETQ. V was pared by 5 bases and J by 4 bases, with 9 bases of the junction left unmatched. Combining the CDR3 with reference TRBV5-1 and TRBJ2-2 gives the whole variable domain KAGVTQTPRYLIKTRGQQVTLSCSPISGHRSVSWYQQTPGQGLQFLFEYFSETQRNKGNFPGRFSGRQFSNSRSEMNVSTLELGDSALYLCASSFGAGGPTGELFFGEGSRLTVL.

The rearrangement links TRBV6-5 to TRBJ2-5; D not resolved. Trimming took 6 bases from V and 1 from J, leaving 6 bases between them. The germline gives CDR1 MNHEY, CDR2 SVGAGI. This CDR3 has 12 amino acids. In nucleotides, the CDR3 is TGTGCCAGCAGGCAGACCCAAGAGACCCAGTACTTC. Amino acid sequence: CASRQTQETQYF.

This clone was detected a few times. The chain employs TRBV7-2 and TRBJ2-3; unclear D gene. Germline CDR1 SGHTA, CDR2 FQGNSA. V was cut by 5 bases and J by 2 bases, with 11 bases left in between. CDR3 length: 14 residues. The CDR3 loop is CASSRARHTDTQYF. The CDR3 nucleotides are TGTGCCAGCAGCCGGGCACGGCACACAGATACGCAGTATTTT.

The chain links TRBV6-6 to TRBJ1-4; TRBD1 is a possible D gene (6 bases). Trimming cost V 7 bases and J 8 bases, with 17 bases left between them. This CDR3 contains 14 residues. Germline values: CDR1 MNHNY, CDR2 SVGAGI (reference sequence). This chain's CDR3 is CASTPYRGREKLFF. The CDR3 DNA follows: TGTGCCAGCACGCCGTACCGGGGGCGAGAAAAACTGTTTTTT.

This chain uses TRBV7-8 with TRBJ1-4; 8 positions agree with TRBD1. The CDR3 runs 19 residues. CDR1 is SGHVS, CDR2 FQNEAQ, per germline. V shed 5 bases and J 0 bases; nucleotides not matched to a gene: 14. The CDR3 protein is CASSPVGGQGASTNEKLFF. CDR3 nucleotides: TGTGCCAGCAGCCCCGTGGGGGGGCAGGGGGCTTCAACTAATGAAAAACTGTTTTTT. Together with reference TRBV7-8 and TRBJ1-4, the CDR3 gives the full variable domain: GAGVSQSPRYKVAKRGQDVALRCDPISGHVSLFWYQQALGQGPEFLTYFQNEAQLDKSGLPSDRFFAERPEGSVSTLKIQRTQQEDSAVYLCASSPVGGQGASTNEKLFFGSGTQLSVL.

This chain connects TRBV7-8 to TRBJ2-1; D is perhaps TRBD2 (5 bases). The V and J ends lost 4 bases and 6 bases respectively, with 13 bases between them. Germline CDR1 and CDR2: SGHVS and FQNEAQ. This CDR3 contains 14 residues. In DNA form, the CDR3 reads TGTGCCAGCAGCTATACATTGAGCGGCAATGAGCAGTTCTTC. Residues: CASSYTLSGNEQFF.

This chain links TRBV14 with TRBJ1-2; possible D gene TRBD1, 6 bases. Trimming removed 1 base from V and 7 bases from J, with 10 bases in between. Germline V CDR1 and CDR2: SGHDN, FVKESK. This CDR3 is built from 13 residues. CDR3 bases: TGTGCCAGCAGCCAAGGGACAGTCGGTGGCTACACCTTC. It codes for CASSQGTVGGYTF.

This clone was recorded a few times. The chain uses TRBV14 and TRBJ1-5; no clear D. The CDR3 loop spans 11 amino acids. V gave up 3 bases and J gave up 8 bases, with 5 bases separating them. Germline loops: CDR1 SGHDN, CDR2 FVKESK. The CDR3 DNA follows: TGTGCCAGCAGCCACGCAGAGCCCCAGCATTTT. Encoded protein: CASSHAEPQHF.

CDR3 sequence (DNA): TGTGCCAGCAGCGGCACTAGCGGTCTATCCAATGAGCAGTTCTTC. Its translation is CASSGTSGLSNEQFF. V gene TRBV7-2 combines with J gene TRBJ2-1; 8 bases line up with TRBD2. The CDR3 contains 15 residues. Per the germline V gene, CDR1 is SGHTA and CDR2 is FQGNSA. V lost 5 bases, J lost 6 bases, and 9 bases stayed unmatched.

The chain carries TRBV4-3 and TRBJ2-2, with TRBD1 identical over 11 bases. The CDR3 is 15 residues long. Per the germline V gene, CDR1 is LGHNA and CDR2 is YSLEER. V shed 5 bases and J 7 bases; nucleotides not matched to a gene: 6. The CDR3 region is CASSADRGQNGELFF. CDR3 sequence (DNA): TGCGCCAGCAGCGCGGACAGGGGGCAAAACGGGGAGCTGTTTTTT.

The chain recombines TRBV2 with TRBJ1-2; D call uncertain. Trimming left V 6 bases short and J 4 bases short, with 12 bases between. The length of the CDR3 is 13 residues. CDR1 and CDR2 (germline): SNHLY, FYNNEI. The CDR3 sequence: CASSRASPYGYTF. Written as DNA, the CDR3 is TGTGCCAGCAGCCGGGCCAGCCCCTATGGCTACACCTTC.

V gene TRBV7-3 combines with J gene TRBJ2-2; D unclear. The CDR3 extends over 15 amino acids. Germline V gene sequence: CDR1 SGHTA, CDR2 FQGTGA. The V end lost 5 bases, the J end lost 0 bases, and 10 bases lay between the germline ends. Written as DNA, the CDR3 is TGTGCCAGCAGCGTCGGACGGGCGAACACCGGGGAGCTGTTTTTT. Residues: CASSVGRANTGELFF.

This chain joins TRBV28 and TRBJ1-3, with TRBD1 as a possible D gene (5 bases). Germline CDR1 MDHEN, CDR2 SYDVKM. V was shortened by 6 bases and J by 2 bases, with 14 bases between the two germline ends. The CDR3 sequence is 15 residues long. The chain's CDR3 is CASRKTGTPGNTIYF. DNA of the CDR3: TGTGCCAGCAGAAAAACCGGGACCCCTGGAAACACCATATATTTT.

A remark on this clone: In the same sample, other DNA sequences code for this CDR3. V gene TRBV4-3 combines with J gene TRBJ1-6; D is undetermined. The germline V gene has CDR1 LGHNA and CDR2 YSLEER. V was clipped by 1 base and J by 0 bases, with 7 bases between them. This CDR3 region has 16 residues. CDR3 nucleotide sequence: TGCGCCAGCAGCCAAGGAGGATCCTCCTATAATTCACCCCTCCACTTT. Amino acids: CASSQGGSSYNSPLHF.

The chain has TRBV4-3 and TRBJ2-1, with D unresolved. V lost 1 base and J lost 10, with 11 bases in between. Germline values: CDR1 LGHNA, CDR2 YSLEER. The CDR3 sequence is 13 residues long. CDR3 sequence: CASSQGSPAEQFF. In DNA form, the CDR3 reads TGCGCCAGCAGCCAAGGTTCCCCGGCGGAGCAGTTCTTC.

This clone has a handful of counts. Written as DNA, the CDR3 is TGTGCCAGCAGTTTATTATGGAGCATTCAGTACTTC. It specifies CASSLLWSIQYF. This chain joins TRBV28 and TRBJ2-4; D remains unclear. Trimming stripped 1 base from V and 9 bases from J, with 7 bases between. Germline loops: CDR1 MDHEN, CDR2 SYDVKM. The CDR3 is 12 amino acids.